Detailed here is one T cell receptor (beta chain). The antigen it recognizes is unknown. The sample holds no much larger clone one base away, and base qualities are not on file. The cohort comprised around 40 patients with surgically resected non-small-cell lung cancer who had both primary tumor and brain metastasis specimens. The tumor specimens consisted of archival formalin-fixed, paraffin-embedded tissues. The protocol used for the library was the immunoSEQ multiplex PCR assay. Sequencing of the T-cell receptor beta chain repertoire was carried out together with a 770-gene immune expression panel. The source is immuneACCESS, and TCRdb retained only in-frame sequences with V and J called. Part of the clones is not carried over; for the studies checked, unresolved V genes explain less than half of this, and the remainder is unexplained. For this sample the table gives a few thousand clones, of which 80% to 85% were detected only once. Under 8% of the sample rests with the top ten.

The CDR3 runs 16 amino acids, cysteine and phenylalanine included. Only the CDR3 DNA stays, 48 bases, in frame from base 1. The germline V gene (reference sequence) supplies CDR1 SEHNR and CDR2 FQNEAQ. V is pared back by 5 bases and J by 2 bases, with 18 bases lying between the germline termini. The sample belongs to a study of brain metastases from non-small cell lung cancer (dated by TCRdb to the late 2010s). Turning to the overall study: The study profiled the immune microenvironment of paired resected primary tumors and brain metastases taken from patients with non-small-cell lung cancer.

Broader findings and caveats from the paper: Paired brain metastases and primary tumors largely shared TCR repertoires, although T-cell densities in the metastases were sparse. T-cell infiltration was lower in brain metastases than in primary tumors (P < 0.001). Compared with the matched primary tumors, roughly 63% of brain metastases appeared to show expanded T-cell clones.

The rearrangement combines TRBV7-9 with TRBJ1-2; TRBD1 is perhaps the D gene, given 5 matching bases. The TCR was taken from a donor aged 40 or over with non-small cell lung cancer. Input material: primary lung tumor tissue. The cell subset or site label of this sample denotes: primary lung tumor paired with brain metastasis. CDR3 protein: CASSVTGTAPNYGYTF. The nucleotide sequence is given as TGTGCCAGCAGCGTTACTGGGACGGCCCCCAACTATGGCTACACCTTC.